Following are 31 T cell receptor beta chains from one sample sequenced in a study of regulatory T cells in long-lasting Graves disease. With iRepertoire HTBI primers and Arm-PCR of CDR3 regions, TCR beta libraries were built. MiXCR, run by TCRdb on the multiplex PCR reads, gives a single entry per CDR3 protein. The table shows fewer than 350,000 distinct CDR3 sequences, with 15% to 20% occurring only once. Time point in this sample: newly diagnosed GD, antithyroid drugs for less than 3 months. The TCR library used RNA extracted from PBMCs. The specimen was peripheral blood mononuclear cells (PBMCs), collected at new diagnosis, from a patient treated with antithyroid drugs. All receptors derive from a female donor with Graves disease.

This clonotype was recorded only once. Since a much larger clone is just one base distant, this may be a read error. The chain links TRBV19 to TRBJ1-5, with unresolved D. The CDR3 length is 14 residues. V shed 3 bases and J shed 6 bases, with 12 bases lying between them. From germline, CDR1 is LNHDA and CDR2 SQIVND (reference sequence). The CDR3 region is CASSIRGEGQPQHF. The CDR3 DNA follows: TGTGCCAGTAGTATTCGCGGGGAGGGTCAGCCCCAGCATTTT.

This clonotype occurred many times. J is TRBJ1-3 and V is TRBV28; no reliable D call. This CDR3 has 13 residues. CDR1 is MDHEN, CDR2 SYDVKM, per germline. V was trimmed by 5 bases and J by 5 bases, leaving 10 bases between them. This CDR3 is CASSPNERNTIYF. In DNA form, the CDR3 reads TGTGCCAGCAGTCCAAACGAAAGAAACACCATATATTTT.

Many counts were recorded for this clonotype. The gene calls are TRBV27 and TRBJ2-5; no definite D call. Germline assignment: CDR1 MNHEY and CDR2 SMNVEV (reference sequence). CDR3 length: 16 residues. V dropped 3 bases and J dropped 2 bases, with 16 bases sitting between them. The CDR3 protein is CASSFMSPTRQETQYF. The CDR3 nucleotides are TGTGCCAGCAGTTTTATGTCCCCAACGCGGCAAGAGACCCAGTACTTC.

This clonotype was seen ten or more times. The genes are TRBV3-1 and TRBJ2-1, with no clear D. The V gene's germline CDR1 is LGHDT and CDR2 YNNKEL (reference sequence). V lost 1 base to trimming and J lost 4 bases, with 2 bases between them. The CDR3 is made up of 12 amino acids. The CDR3: CASSQAYNEQFF. The CDR3 DNA is TGTGCCAGCAGCCAAGCATACAATGAGCAGTTCTTC.

There are a few counts of this clonotype. The rearrangement links TRBV6-5 to TRBJ1-6; 9 positions match TRBD1. Germline assignment: CDR1 MNHEY and CDR2 SVGAGI. This CDR3 is 17 amino acids long. With 0 bases clipped from V and 6 bases from J, the junction kept 6 bases outside the gene matches. CDR3 coding DNA: TGTGCCAGCAGTTACTCGACCGGGACAGGGAGTAATTCACCCCTCCACTTT. Its translation is CASSYSTGTGSNSPLHF.

This clonotype was counted ten times or more. A much more abundant neighbour one base away suggests this may be a read error. The V call is TRBV28, the J call TRBJ1-1; D gene uncertain. Germline V CDR1 and CDR2: MDHEN, SYDVKM. The V end was cut by 5 bases, the J end by 0 bases, with 13 bases between. The CDR3 consists of 15 residues. As DNA, the CDR3 is TGTGCCAGCAGTCCGCGACGGGTCCTGAACACTGAAGCTTTCTTT. This gives the protein CASSPRRVLNTEAFF. Drawing the rest from reference TRBV28 and TRBJ1-1, the complete variable domain is DVKVTQSSRYLVKRTGEKVFLECVQDMDHENMFWYRQDPGLGLRLIYFSYDVKMKEKGDIPEGYSVSREKKERFSLILESASTNQTSMYLCASSPRRVLNTEAFFGQGTRLTVV.

V usage is TRBV25-1 and J usage is TRBJ1-1, with D maybe TRBD1 (6 bases). V was cut by 9 bases and J by 0 bases, with 11 bases left in between. This CDR3 is built from 13 residues. The V gene's germline CDR1 is MGHDK and CDR2 SYGVNS. The CDR3 reads CASISGVNTEAFF. CDR3 nucleotides: TGTGCCAGTATATCAGGGGTGAACACTGAAGCTTTCTTT.

This clonotype was recorded many times. J is TRBJ2-1 and V is TRBV28; D is unclear. The CDR3 runs to 15 residues. Per the germline V gene, CDR1 is MDHEN and CDR2 is SYDVKM. V lost 3 bases and J 1 base, leaving 10 bases between the germline ends. The CDR3: CASSLEGRSYNEQFF. CDR3 DNA: TGTGCCAGCAGTTTGGAAGGGCGTTCCTACAATGAGCAGTTCTTC.

The table lists this clonotype with many counts. The chain joins TRBV27 to TRBJ2-3; unclear D gene. The V end was cut by 5 bases, the J end by 3 bases, with 9 bases between. The CDR3 covers 13 residues. From germline, CDR1 is MNHEY and CDR2 SMNVEV (reference sequence). CDR3 protein: CASSPSRTDTQYF. CDR3 nucleotide sequence: TGTGCCAGCAGTCCCTCTAGGACAGATACGCAGTATTTT.

This clonotype was picked up many times. The chain uses TRBV29-1 and TRBJ2-3; the D is unclear. Trimming cost V 6 bases and J 4 bases, with 11 bases left between them. Germline V gene sequence: CDR1 SQVTM, CDR2 ANQGSEA. The CDR3 spans 12 residues. In DNA, the CDR3 is TGCAGCGTAAATGGCGTACCAGATACGCAGTATTTT. This translates into CSVNGVPDTQYF.

This clonotype was detected many times. This chain uses TRBV6-5 with TRBJ2-5, with D possibly being TRBD1 (5 bases). V gave up 2 bases and J gave up 5 bases, with 9 bases separating them. The V gene's germline CDR1 is MNHEY and CDR2 SVGAGI. This CDR3 has 13 amino acids. The CDR3 is CASSYLGAETQYF. CDR3 DNA: TGTGCCAGCAGTTACCTAGGGGCTGAGACCCAGTACTTC.

This clonotype appeared many times. This chain connects TRBV3-1 to TRBJ2-5; 9 nucleotides agree with TRBD1. V shed 4 bases, J shed 4 bases, and the junction held 16 bases outside the gene matches. The CDR3 sequence is 18 residues long. From germline, CDR1 is LGHDT and CDR2 YNNKEL (reference sequence). The CDR3 region has the DNA TGTGCCAGCAGCCTTCTAGACCCGGGACAGGGCGATCGAGAGACCCAGTACTTC. Translating it yields CASSLLDPGQGDRETQYF.

This clonotype was seen more than once but under ten times. V is TRBV20-1 and J is TRBJ2-2, with 10 bases matching TRBD2. Per the germline V gene, CDR1 is DFQATT and CDR2 is SNEGSKA (reference sequence). The CDR3 extends over 14 amino acids. The V gene end was trimmed by 5 bases and the J gene end by 5 bases; junction bases not matched to a gene: 5. The CDR3 bases are TGCAGTGCTTGGAGCGGGAGGGGGACCGGGGAGCTGTTTTTT. Encoded protein: CSAWSGRGTGELFF.

This clonotype was seen ten or more times. This chain uses TRBV27 with TRBJ2-3, with D perhaps matching TRBD1 or TRBD2 (5 bases each). V lost 8 bases and J lost 3, with 15 bases in between. Germline V lookup: CDR1 MNHEY, CDR2 SMNVEV (reference sequence). The CDR3 sequence is 14 residues long. In DNA, the CDR3 is TGTGCCAGCCGGGGACCAAGAAGGACAGATACGCAGTATTTT. This codes for CASRGPRRTDTQYF.

This clonotype showed up many times. The V call is TRBV5-6, the J call TRBJ2-3; D is possibly TRBD1 or TRBD2 (5 bases each). CDR3 length: 14 amino acids. Germline CDR1 and CDR2: SGHDT and YYEEEE. V dropped 1 base and J dropped 6 bases, with 12 bases sitting between them. In DNA, the CDR3 is TGTGCCAGCAGCTTGTACGGGGCTCCCGATACGCAGTATTTT. This sequence encodes CASSLYGAPDTQYF.

This clonotype was counted at least ten times. The chain combines TRBV28 with TRBJ2-6; D possibly matches TRBD1 or TRBD2 (5 bases each). Trimming pared 5 bases from V and 2 bases from J, leaving 13 bases between. The V gene's germline CDR1 is MDHEN and CDR2 SYDVKM. The length of the CDR3 is 16 residues. The CDR3: CASSEGSRAGANVLTF. The CDR3 DNA is TGTGCCAGCAGTGAGGGGTCACGGGCTGGGGCCAACGTCCTGACTTTC.

This clonotype was observed at least ten times. V and J are TRBV11-2 and TRBJ2-3, with 13 bases lining up with TRBD2. The CDR3 is 17 residues long. V was clipped by 0 bases and J by 5 bases; unmatched bases: 5. Germline V gene lookup returns CDR1 SGHAT and CDR2 FQNNGV. This CDR3 is CASSLEGLAGVEDTQYF. CDR3 nucleotides: TGTGCCAGCAGCTTAGAAGGACTAGCGGGAGTTGAAGATACGCAGTATTTT. Drawing the rest from reference TRBV11-2 and TRBJ2-3, the complete variable domain is EAGVAQSPRYKIIEKRQSVAFWCNPISGHATLYWYQQILGQGPKLLIQFQNNGVVDDSQLPKDRFSAERLKGVDSTLKIQPAKLEDSAVYLCASSLEGLAGVEDTQYFGPGTRLTVL.

In its sample, this clonotype was seen many times. The gene calls are TRBV2 and TRBJ2-5, with 7 positions matching TRBD2. V shed 7 bases, J shed 5 bases, and the junction held 7 bases outside the gene matches. Germline CDR1 SNHLY, CDR2 FYNNEI. The CDR3 extends over 13 amino acids. As DNA, the CDR3 is TGTGCCAGCACGGCGCGGGAGTCGGAGACCCAGTACTTC. Protein sequence: CASTARESETQYF.

This clonotype was counted at least ten times. The genes are TRBV10-3 and TRBJ2-7, with 7 bases matching TRBD1. CDR1 is ENHRY and CDR2 is SYGVKD in the germline V gene. After removal of 8 bases from V and 2 bases from J, the junction contained 3 bases not matched to a gene. This CDR3 has 12 amino acids. The CDR3 DNA follows: TGTGCCATCGGGCAGGGGGCCTACGAGCAGTACTTC. Its protein is CAIGQGAYEQYF.

The rearrangement joins TRBV5-1 to TRBJ1-4; 9 positions match TRBD1. The ends lost 4 bases at V and 1 base at J; junction bases unmatched: 11. The CDR3 runs 18 residues. CDR1 is SGHRS and CDR2 is YFSETQ in the germline V gene. CDR3 DNA: TGCGCCAGCAGCATACAACAACAGGGGGCCCGAACTAATGAAAAACTGTTTTTT. Translating gives CASSIQQQGARTNEKLFF.

In this sample, this clonotype turned up many times. This chain connects TRBV12-3 or TRBV12-4 to TRBJ2-2, with D unclear. V lost 5 bases, J lost 1 base, and 14 bases lay in between. The CDR3 is 16 residues long. DNA of the CDR3: TGTGCCAGCAGTCTTCTGACTCCCATGAACACCGGGGAGCTGTTTTTT. Its translation is CASSLLTPMNTGELFF.

The gene calls are TRBV2 and TRBJ2-7, with 7 nucleotides matching TRBD1. V gave up 1 base and J gave up 5 bases; unmatched junction bases: 8. The CDR3 sequence is 15 residues long. Germline CDR1 is SNHLY and CDR2 is FYNNEI. As DNA, the CDR3 is TGTGCCAGCAGTGAAGTTGGACAGGTATCCCACGAGCAGTACTTC. It yields the protein CASSEVGQVSHEQYF.

This clonotype appeared many times. This sequence joins TRBV6-4 and TRBJ1-2, with TRBD1 identical over 7 bases. Germline loops: CDR1 MRHNA, CDR2 SNTAGT. The V segment lost 6 bases and the J segment 4 bases; nucleotides outside the gene matches: 8. CDR3 size: 14 residues. CDR3 sequence reads: CASSSGQEAYGYTF. DNA for the CDR3: TGTGCCAGCAGCTCCGGACAGGAGGCCTATGGCTACACCTTC.

In its sample, this clonotype was seen many times. This sequence joins TRBV28 and TRBJ2-5; 7 nucleotides match TRBD1. Germline trimming cut 6 bases from V and 0 bases from J; bases unmatched to any gene: 7. Germline V lookup: CDR1 MDHEN, CDR2 SYDVKM. This CDR3 spans 15 amino acids. The CDR3 is CASRRGQAYQETQYF. CDR3 coding DNA: TGTGCCAGCAGGAGAGGACAGGCGTACCAAGAGACCCAGTACTTC.

This clonotype has a count of ten or more. This sequence joins TRBV20-1 and TRBJ2-1, with D tentatively TRBD2 (5 bases). In germline, CDR1 is DFQATT, CDR2 SNEGSKA (reference sequence). V lost 5 bases and J lost 0, with 17 bases in between. The CDR3 length is 16 residues. The CDR3 DNA reads TGCAGTGCTGTCTCGTTAAGCGGTAGCTCCTACAATGAGCAGTTCTTC. Protein sequence: CSAVSLSGSSYNEQFF.

This clonotype was observed at least ten times. The rearrangement joins TRBV25-1 to TRBJ1-5; D unresolved. CDR3 length equals 13 residues. Germline lookup yields CDR1 MGHDK and CDR2 SYGVNS. The V gene lost 6 bases and the J gene lost 6 bases, with 12 bases spanning the gap. The DNA for the CDR3 is TGTGCCAGCAGGCAGCCTTGGGGTCAGCCCCAGCATTTT. Translation: CASRQPWGQPQHF.

This clonotype appeared many times. The CDR3 coding sequence is TGTGCCAGCAGTGAAGCGTTCCACACTGAAGCTTTCTTT. This sequence encodes CASSEAFHTEAFF. The chain joins TRBV6-2 or TRBV6-3 to TRBJ1-1, with no clear D. V lost 5 bases, J lost 3 bases, and 10 bases lay in between. The germline gives CDR1 MNHEY, CDR2 SVGEGT. The CDR3 is made up of 13 amino acids.

As concerns this clonotype: A much larger clone is a single base away; this may be a read error. The chain recombines TRBV18 with TRBJ2-5; weak D call: TRBD2 (6 bases). CDR1 is KGHSH, CDR2 LQKENI, per germline. The CDR3 extends over 15 amino acids. Trimming took 5 bases from V and 7 from J, leaving 20 bases between them. The chain's CDR3 is CASSSSIGEVGTQYF. In DNA, the CDR3 is TGTGCCAGCTCATCCTCCATAGGGGAGGTGGGGACCCAGTACTTC. The variable domain in full, completed from reference TRBV18 and TRBJ2-5, reads NAGVMQNPRHLVRRRGQEARLRCSPMKGHSHVYWYRQLPEEGLKFMVYLQKENIIDESGMPKERFSAEFPKEGPSILRIQQVVRGDSAAYFCASSSSIGEVGTQYFGPGTRLLVL.

This rearrangement joins TRBV19 to TRBJ2-6; possible D gene TRBD1, 5 bases. The CDR3 spans 14 residues. Germline V CDR1 and CDR2: LNHDA, SQIVND (reference sequence). With 8 bases removed from V and 2 bases from J, the gap between germline ends came to 10 bases. CDR3 loop: CASGRVPGANVLTF. The CDR3 nucleotides read TGTGCCAGTGGCAGGGTCCCTGGGGCCAACGTCCTGACTTTC.

This clonotype was counted many times. The V gene is TRBV15, the J gene TRBJ2-5; D is perhaps TRBD2 (6 bases). The CDR3 spans 15 residues. In germline, CDR1 is LNHNV, CDR2 YYDKDF (reference sequence). V gave up 0 bases and J gave up 0 bases, with 8 bases separating them. CDR3 coding DNA: TGTGCCACCAGCAGAGATGGCGGGGACCAAGAGACCCAGTACTTC. Translating gives CATSRDGGDQETQYF.

This clonotype appeared many times. The chain joins TRBV15 to TRBJ2-6; tentative D call: TRBD2 (5 bases). In germline, CDR1 is LNHNV, CDR2 YYDKDF (reference sequence). The CDR3 extends over 19 amino acids. V was clipped by 3 bases and J by 1 base, with 19 bases between them. The CDR3 DNA reads as TGTGCCACCAGCAGCGGCTCGTCTAGCAGGCCTTCTGGGGCCAACGTCCTGACTTTC. Translated: CATSSGSSSRPSGANVLTF.